Reported below is one T cell receptor (beta chain). Its matching antigen is unknown. Germline CDR1 reads LNHNV; CDR2 reads YYDKDF (reference sequence). The V gene end was trimmed by 6 bases and the J gene end by 2 bases; junction bases not matched to a gene: 4. The CDR3 runs 14 residues. Ophthalmopathy patients all had a Clinical Activity Score of at least 3, a NOSPECS grade of at least 4 and disease under 3 months old. These data come from a study of T cells in Graves' hyperthyroidism and ophthalmopathy. TCR beta CDR3 regions were amplified from RNA transcripts. The TCR CDR3 was amplified in a first-round RT-PCR using the HTBI primer set. Using its own MiXCR run on the multiplex PCR reads, TCRdb lists one record per CDR3 protein. The sample carries hundreds of thousands of distinct CDR3 sequences, roughly 14% recorded once. Notes on the study in general: Most clonotypes that expanded in the thyroid above 0.001 also showed up in blood. A 13 V-J signature model discriminated ophthalmopathy versus stable hyperthyroidism.

The specimen was blood. J is TRBJ2-3 and V is TRBV15; 8 bases are a match to TRBD2. This receptor was identified in a man aged 18 to 30 with Graves' ophthalmopathy. CDR3 amino acids: CATRGTRSTDTQYF. The CDR3 DNA reads TGTGCCACCAGGGGGACTAGATCCACAGATACGCAGTATTTT.